The 8 T cell receptor beta chains below were found in one sample sequenced in a study of CD8+ T cells in alopecia areata. cDNA reverse transcribed from extracted RNA served as the sequencing template. Measured with immunoSEQ multiplex PCR; TCRdb has only the in-frame clones, and not every one. The sample lists over 150,000 clones, roughly three fifths occurring once. The sequenced material came from CD8+ T cells sorted from blood. Receptor source: a human donor in good health.

This rearrangement joins TRBV11-3 to TRBJ2-2; the D gene is possibly TRBD2 (6 bases). Germline V gene sequence: CDR1 SGHNT, CDR2 YENEEA. The V and J ends lost 5 bases and 3 bases respectively, with 13 bases between them. The CDR3 loop spans 15 amino acids. The CDR3 loop is CASSPRERDTGELFF. CDR3 DNA: TGTGCCAGCAGCCCCAGAGAGCGGGACACCGGGGAGCTGTTTTTT.

This clone was seen once. V and J are TRBV29-1 and TRBJ1-3; D unresolved. The V end lost 6 bases, the J end lost 2 bases, and 11 bases lay between the germline ends. The CDR3 is 13 amino acids. Germline V lookup: CDR1 SQVTM, CDR2 ANQGSEA. The CDR3 nucleotides are TGCAGCGTCTCCTCGGGGACTGGAAACACCATATATTTT. Encoded protein: CSVSSGTGNTIYF.

This clone was counted only a few times. The rearrangement uses TRBV4-1 and TRBJ2-7, with D uncertain. Trimming took 5 bases from V and 7 from J, leaving 15 bases between them. Germline V gene data show CDR1 as MGHRA and CDR2 as YSYEKL. CDR3 length: 13 residues. The CDR3 DNA sequence: TGCGCCAGCAGCTCGTCCGGGCTTGGGGAGCAGTACTTC. Its protein product is CASSSSGLGEQYF.

This chain links TRBV5-6 with TRBJ1-2; weak D call: TRBD1 (5 bases). The CDR3 sequence is 14 residues long. Per the germline V gene, CDR1 is SGHDT and CDR2 is YYEEEE. V was cut by 3 bases and J by 3 bases, with 12 bases left in between. The CDR3 protein is CASSSGGTHYGYTF. The DNA of the CDR3 is TGTGCCAGCAGCTCCGGGGGGACGCACTATGGCTACACCTTC.

The genes are TRBV23-1 and TRBJ1-5; D is possibly TRBD1 (5 bases). TRBV23-1 is labeled an ORF, and its function is uncertain. The CDR3 consists of 14 residues. V lost 4 bases and J 0 bases, leaving 7 bases between the germline ends. CDR3 sequence: CASSRDPSNQPQHF. Here the CDR3 DNA reads TGCGCCAGCAGTCGGGACCCTAGCAATCAGCCCCAGCATTTT.

The chain combines TRBV2 with TRBJ2-3, with TRBD1 matching 7 bases. This CDR3 has 14 amino acids. After removal of 9 bases from V and 1 base from J, the junction contained 7 bases not matched to a gene. Per the germline V gene, CDR1 is SNHLY and CDR2 is FYNNEI. CDR3 sequence reads: CASKKGAGTDTQYF. CDR3 DNA: TGTGCCAGTAAAAAGGGGGCGGGCACAGATACGCAGTATTTT.

The V call is TRBV2, the J call TRBJ2-7, with D maybe TRBD2 (7 bases). The ends were cut back, 7 bases at V and 1 base at J, with 20 bases in the middle. Looked up from germline, CDR1 is SNHLY and CDR2 is FYNNEI. This CDR3 is 16 amino acids long. The CDR3 coding sequence is TGTGCCAGCACCCAACCGGGGGGCGACAAATCCTACGAGCAGTACTTC. It translates to CASTQPGGDKSYEQYF.

The chain links TRBV27 to TRBJ2-7, with D uncertain. The CDR3 loop spans 12 amino acids. Trimming cost V 2 bases and J 4 bases, with 6 bases left between them. The germline V gene encodes CDR1 MNHEY and CDR2 SMNVEV (reference sequence). CDR3 in amino acids: CASSLGGYEQYF. CDR3 nucleotides: TGTGCCAGCAGTTTAGGTGGATACGAGCAGTACTTC.